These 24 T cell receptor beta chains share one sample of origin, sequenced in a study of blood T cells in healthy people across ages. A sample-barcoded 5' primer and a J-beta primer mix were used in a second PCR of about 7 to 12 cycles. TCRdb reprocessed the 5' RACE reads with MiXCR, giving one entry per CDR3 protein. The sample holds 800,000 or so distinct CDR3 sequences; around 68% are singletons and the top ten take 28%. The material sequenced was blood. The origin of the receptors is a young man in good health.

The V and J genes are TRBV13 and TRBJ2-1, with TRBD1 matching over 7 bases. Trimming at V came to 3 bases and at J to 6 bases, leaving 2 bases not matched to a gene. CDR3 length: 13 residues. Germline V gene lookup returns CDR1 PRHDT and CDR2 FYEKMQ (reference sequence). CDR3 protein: CASSFGTVNEQFF. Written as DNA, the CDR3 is TGTGCCAGCAGCTTCGGGACAGTCAATGAGCAGTTCTTC.

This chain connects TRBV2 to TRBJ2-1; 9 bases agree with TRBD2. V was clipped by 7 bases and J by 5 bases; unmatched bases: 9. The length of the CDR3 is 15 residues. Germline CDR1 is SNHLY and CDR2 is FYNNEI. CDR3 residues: CASNIGGGANNEQFF. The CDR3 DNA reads TGTGCCAGCAATATCGGCGGGGGGGCCAACAATGAGCAGTTCTTC.

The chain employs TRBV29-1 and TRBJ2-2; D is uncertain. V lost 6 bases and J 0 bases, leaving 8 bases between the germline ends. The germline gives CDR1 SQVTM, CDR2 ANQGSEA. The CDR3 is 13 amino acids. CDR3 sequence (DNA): TGCAGCGTCTTAGATCCGAACACCGGGGAGCTGTTTTTT. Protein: CSVLDPNTGELFF.

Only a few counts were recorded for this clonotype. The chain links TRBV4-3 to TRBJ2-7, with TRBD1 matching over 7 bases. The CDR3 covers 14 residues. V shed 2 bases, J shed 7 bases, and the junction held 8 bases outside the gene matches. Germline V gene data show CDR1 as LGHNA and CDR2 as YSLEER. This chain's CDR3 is CASSQSQGRGEQYF. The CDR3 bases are TGCGCCAGCAGCCAATCACAGGGGCGAGGGGAGCAGTACTTC.

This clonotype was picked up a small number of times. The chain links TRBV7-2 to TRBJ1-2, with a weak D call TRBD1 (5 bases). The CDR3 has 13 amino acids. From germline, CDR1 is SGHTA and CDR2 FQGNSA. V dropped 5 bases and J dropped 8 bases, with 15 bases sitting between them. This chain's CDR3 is CASSVEAGRGYTF. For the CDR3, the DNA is TGTGCCAGCAGCGTAGAGGCAGGGAGAGGCTACACCTTC.

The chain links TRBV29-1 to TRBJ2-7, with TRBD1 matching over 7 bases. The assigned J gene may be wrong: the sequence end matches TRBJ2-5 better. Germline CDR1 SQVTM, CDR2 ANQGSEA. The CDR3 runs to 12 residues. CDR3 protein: CSHETGRETQYF. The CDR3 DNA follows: TGCAGTCACGAGACAGGGCGAGAGACCCAGTACTTC.

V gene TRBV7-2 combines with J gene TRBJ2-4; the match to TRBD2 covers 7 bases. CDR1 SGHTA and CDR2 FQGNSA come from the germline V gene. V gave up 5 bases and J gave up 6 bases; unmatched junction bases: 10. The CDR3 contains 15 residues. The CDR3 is CASSPGHGGGNIQYF. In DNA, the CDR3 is TGTGCCAGCAGCCCCGGACACGGCGGGGGAAACATTCAGTACTTC.

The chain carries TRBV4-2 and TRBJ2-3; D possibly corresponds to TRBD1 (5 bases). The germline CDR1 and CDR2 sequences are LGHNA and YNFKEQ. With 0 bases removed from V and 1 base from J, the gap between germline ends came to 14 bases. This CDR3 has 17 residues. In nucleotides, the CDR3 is TGTGCCAGCAGCCAAGATTTGCAGGGCGTGGGCACAGATACGCAGTATTTT. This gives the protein CASSQDLQGVGTDTQYF.

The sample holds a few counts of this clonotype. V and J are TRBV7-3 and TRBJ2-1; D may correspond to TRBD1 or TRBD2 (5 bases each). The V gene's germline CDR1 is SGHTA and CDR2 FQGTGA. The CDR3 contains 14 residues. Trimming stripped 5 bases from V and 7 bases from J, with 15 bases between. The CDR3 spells CASSPRQSGNEQFF. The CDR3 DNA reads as TGTGCCAGCAGCCCACGACAGTCGGGGAATGAGCAGTTCTTC.

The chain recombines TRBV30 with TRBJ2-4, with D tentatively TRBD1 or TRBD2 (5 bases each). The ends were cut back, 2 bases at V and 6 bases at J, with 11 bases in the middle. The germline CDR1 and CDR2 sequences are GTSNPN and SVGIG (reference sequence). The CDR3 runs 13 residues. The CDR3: CAWSSGTSNIQYF. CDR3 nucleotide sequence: TGTGCCTGGAGTTCCGGGACCTCAAACATTCAGTACTTC. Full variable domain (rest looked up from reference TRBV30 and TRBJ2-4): SQTIHQWPATLVQPVGSPLSLECTVEGTSNPNLYWYRQAAGRGLQLLFYSVGIGQISSEVPQNLSASRPQDRQFILSSKKLLLSDSGFYLCAWSSGTSNIQYFGAGTRLSVL.

The CDR3 DNA follows: TGTGCCAGCAGCCAAGAGTCGGTGGGGAGCGGGGGTTACAATGAGCAGTTCTTC. Protein sequence: CASSQESVGSGGYNEQFF. V usage is TRBV4-2 and J usage is TRBJ2-1; 8 bases fit TRBD2. The CDR3 contains 18 residues. CDR1 is LGHNA, CDR2 YNFKEQ, per germline. J lost 4 bases, V lost 0 bases, and 11 bases had no gene match.

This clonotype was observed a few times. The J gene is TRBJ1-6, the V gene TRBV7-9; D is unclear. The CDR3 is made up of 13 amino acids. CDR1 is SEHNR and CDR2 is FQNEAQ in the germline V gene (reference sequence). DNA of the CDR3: TGTGCTAGTGGTGGCTCCTATAATTCACCCCTCCACTTT. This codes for CASGGSYNSPLHF.

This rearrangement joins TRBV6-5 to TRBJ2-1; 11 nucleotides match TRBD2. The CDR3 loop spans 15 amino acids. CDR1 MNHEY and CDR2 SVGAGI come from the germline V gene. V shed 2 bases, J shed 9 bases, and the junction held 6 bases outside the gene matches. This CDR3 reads CASSYLAGGGGEQFF. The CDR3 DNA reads TGTGCCAGCAGTTACCTAGCGGGGGGCGGGGGTGAGCAGTTCTTC.

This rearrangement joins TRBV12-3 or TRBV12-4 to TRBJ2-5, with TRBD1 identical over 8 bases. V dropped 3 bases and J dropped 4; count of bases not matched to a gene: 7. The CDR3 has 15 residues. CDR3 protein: CASSFQQGVGETQYF. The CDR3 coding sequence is TGTGCCAGCAGTTTCCAACAGGGGGTAGGAGAGACCCAGTACTTC.

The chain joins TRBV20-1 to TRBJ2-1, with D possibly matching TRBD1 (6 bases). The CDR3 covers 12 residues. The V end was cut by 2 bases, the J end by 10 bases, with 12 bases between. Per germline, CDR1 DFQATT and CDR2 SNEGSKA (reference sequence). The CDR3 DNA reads TGCAGTGCTAGACACAGGGATTGGGAGCAGTTCTTC. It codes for CSARHRDWEQFF.

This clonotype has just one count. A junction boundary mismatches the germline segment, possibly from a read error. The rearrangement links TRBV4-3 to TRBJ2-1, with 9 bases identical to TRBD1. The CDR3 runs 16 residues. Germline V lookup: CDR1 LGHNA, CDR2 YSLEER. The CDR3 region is CASSQAGTGLDKEQFF. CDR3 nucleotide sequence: TGCGCCAGCAGCCAAGCCGGGACAGGGTTGGACAAGGAGCAGTTCTTC.

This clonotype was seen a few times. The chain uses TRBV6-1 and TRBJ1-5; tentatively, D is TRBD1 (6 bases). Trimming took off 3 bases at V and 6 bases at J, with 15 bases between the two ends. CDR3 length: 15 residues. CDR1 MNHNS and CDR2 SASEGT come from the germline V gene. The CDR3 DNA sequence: TGTGCCAGCAGTGATGGGGGCGGAGGGGGTCAGCCCCAGCATTTT. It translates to CASSDGGGGGQPQHF.

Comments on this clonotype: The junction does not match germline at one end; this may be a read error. CDR3 loop: CASSNRGVNYSYTF. CDR3 in DNA: TGTGCCAGCAGCAACAGGGGGGTGAACTATAGCTACACCTTC. This chain links TRBV3-1 with TRBJ1-2, with TRBD1 matching over 8 bases. The CDR3 length is 14 residues. Germline CDR1 LGHDT, CDR2 YNNKEL (reference sequence).

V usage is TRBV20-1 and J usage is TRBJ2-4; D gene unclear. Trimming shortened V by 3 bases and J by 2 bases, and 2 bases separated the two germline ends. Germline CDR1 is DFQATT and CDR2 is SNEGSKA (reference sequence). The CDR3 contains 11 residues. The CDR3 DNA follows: TGCAGTGCTAGGCCCAAAAACATTCAGTACTTC. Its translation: CSARPKNIQYF.

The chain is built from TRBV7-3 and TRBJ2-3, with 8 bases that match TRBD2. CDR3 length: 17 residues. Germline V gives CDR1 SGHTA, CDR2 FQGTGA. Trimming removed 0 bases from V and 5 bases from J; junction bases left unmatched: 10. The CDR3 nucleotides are TGTGCCAGCAGCTTAACGGGGCCGCGGGGGGCTGGAGATACGCAGTATTTT. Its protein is CASSLTGPRGAGDTQYF.

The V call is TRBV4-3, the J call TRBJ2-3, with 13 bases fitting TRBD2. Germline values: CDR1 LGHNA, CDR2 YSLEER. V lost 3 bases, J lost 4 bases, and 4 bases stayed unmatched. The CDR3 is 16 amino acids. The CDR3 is CASSQGLAGFADTQYF. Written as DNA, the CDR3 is TGCGCCAGCAGCCAGGGACTAGCGGGGTTTGCAGATACGCAGTATTTT.

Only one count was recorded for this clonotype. Here the CDR3 reads CASSSGGRGYGYTF. The CDR3 coding sequence is TGTGCCAGTTCCTCTGGAGGGAGGGGCTATGGCTACACCTTC. This chain joins TRBV27 and TRBJ1-2, with TRBD1 as a possible D gene (5 bases). CDR1 and CDR2 (germline): MNHEY, SMNVEV (reference sequence). V dropped 9 bases and J dropped 4 bases, with 18 bases sitting between them. The CDR3 is 14 amino acids.

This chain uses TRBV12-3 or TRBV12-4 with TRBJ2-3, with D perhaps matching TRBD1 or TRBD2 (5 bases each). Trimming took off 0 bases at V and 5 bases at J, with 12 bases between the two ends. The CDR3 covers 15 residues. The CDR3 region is CASSLAGRWVDTQYF. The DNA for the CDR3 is TGTGCCAGCAGTTTAGCGGGACGGTGGGTAGATACGCAGTATTTT.

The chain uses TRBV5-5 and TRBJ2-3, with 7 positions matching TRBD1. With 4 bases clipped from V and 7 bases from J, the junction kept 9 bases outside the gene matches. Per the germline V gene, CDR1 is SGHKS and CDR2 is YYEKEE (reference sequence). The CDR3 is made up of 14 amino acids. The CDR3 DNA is TGTGCCAGCAGCGTGGAGACAGGGCTAAATACGCAGTATTTT. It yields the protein CASSVETGLNTQYF.